This T cell receptor (beta chain) appears in the sequencing data of a study of blood T cells in healthy people across ages. Points on this clonotype: Its antigen remains unknown. One end of the junction fails to match germline, which may point to a read error.

The second PCR ran about 6 to 12 cycles with a sample-barcoded 5' primer and J-beta primers. Each cDNA was tagged by a template-switch adaptor containing 12 random nucleotides. Each CDR3 protein gets one entry after TCRdb re-called the 5' RACE reads with MiXCR. Found here are roughly 830,000 distinct CDR3 sequences, around 62% of them singletons; the top ten hold around a quarter. Findings of the study overall: In long-lived donors, naive CD4+ cell counts and diversity exceeded those of aged donors. CMV status of donors was unknown, possibly confounding expanded clonotype changes. Investigators treated diversity estimates from one million T cells as underestimates.

CDR3 length: 13 amino acids. CDR1 is SQVTM and CDR2 is ANQGSEA in the germline V gene. The TCR sequence derives from a man aged 25-45 years in good health. Sequencing was performed on blood. The chain uses TRBV29-1 and TRBJ1-3; D gene ambiguous. The CDR3 DNA follows: TGCAGCGTTGACTCCGAGAGTGGAAACACCACATATTTT. Protein product: CSVDSESGNTTYF.